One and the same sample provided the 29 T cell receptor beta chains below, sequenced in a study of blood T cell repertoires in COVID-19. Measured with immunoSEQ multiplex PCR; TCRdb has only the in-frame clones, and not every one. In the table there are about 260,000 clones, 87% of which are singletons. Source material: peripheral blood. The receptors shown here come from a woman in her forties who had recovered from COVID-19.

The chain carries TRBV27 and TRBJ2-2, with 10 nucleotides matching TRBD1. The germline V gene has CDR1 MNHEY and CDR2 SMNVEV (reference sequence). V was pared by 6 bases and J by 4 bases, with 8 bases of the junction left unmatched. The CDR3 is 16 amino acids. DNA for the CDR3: TGTGCCAGCAGCCGGAGGGACAGGGGAAGCACCGGGGAGCTGTTTTTT. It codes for CASSRRDRGSTGELFF.

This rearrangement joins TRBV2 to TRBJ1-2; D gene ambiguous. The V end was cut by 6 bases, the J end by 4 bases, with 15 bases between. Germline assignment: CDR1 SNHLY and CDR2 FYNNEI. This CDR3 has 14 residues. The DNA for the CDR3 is TGTGCCAGCAGGCGGGCAGGTCTCTCCTATGGCTACACCTTC. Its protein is CASRRAGLSYGYTF.

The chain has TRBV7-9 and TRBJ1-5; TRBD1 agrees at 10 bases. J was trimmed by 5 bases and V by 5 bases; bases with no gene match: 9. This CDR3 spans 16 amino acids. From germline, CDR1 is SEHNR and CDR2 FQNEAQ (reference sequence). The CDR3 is CASSPWLGTGDQPQHF. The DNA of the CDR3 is TGTGCCAGCAGCCCCTGGCTGGGGACAGGGGATCAGCCCCAGCATTTT.

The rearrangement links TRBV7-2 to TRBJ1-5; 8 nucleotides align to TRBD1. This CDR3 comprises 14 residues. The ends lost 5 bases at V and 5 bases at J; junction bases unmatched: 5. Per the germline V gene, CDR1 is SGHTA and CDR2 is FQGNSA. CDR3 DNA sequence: TGTGCCAGCAGCCCTGACAGGGGTGATCAGCCCCAGCATTTT. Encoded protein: CASSPDRGDQPQHF. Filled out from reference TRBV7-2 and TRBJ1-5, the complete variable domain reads GAGVSQSPSNKVTEKGKDVELRCDPISGHTALYWYRQSLGQGLEFLIYFQGNSAPDKSGLPSDRFSAERTGGSVSTLTIQRTQQEDSAVYLCASSPDRGDQPQHFGDGTRLSIL.

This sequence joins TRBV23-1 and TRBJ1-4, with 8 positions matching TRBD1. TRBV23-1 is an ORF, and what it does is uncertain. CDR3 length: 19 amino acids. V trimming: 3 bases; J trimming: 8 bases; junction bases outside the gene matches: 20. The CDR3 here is CASSHRLPHDRGRLEKLFF. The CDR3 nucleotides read TGCGCCAGCAGTCACCGACTTCCTCATGACAGGGGAAGGTTAGAAAAACTGTTTTTT.

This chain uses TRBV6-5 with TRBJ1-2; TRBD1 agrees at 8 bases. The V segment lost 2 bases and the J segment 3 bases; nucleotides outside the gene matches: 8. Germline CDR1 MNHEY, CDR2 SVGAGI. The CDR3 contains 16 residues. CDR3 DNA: TGTGCCAGCAGTTACGGGTTCGCAGGGGGCGACTATGGCTACACCTTC. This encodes CASSYGFAGGDYGYTF.

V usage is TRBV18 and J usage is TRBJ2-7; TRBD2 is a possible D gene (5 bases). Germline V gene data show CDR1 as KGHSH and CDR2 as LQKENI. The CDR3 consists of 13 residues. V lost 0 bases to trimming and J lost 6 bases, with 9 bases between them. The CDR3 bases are TGTGCCAGCTCACCACCCGGGGTCCCCGAGCAGTACTTC. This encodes CASSPPGVPEQYF.

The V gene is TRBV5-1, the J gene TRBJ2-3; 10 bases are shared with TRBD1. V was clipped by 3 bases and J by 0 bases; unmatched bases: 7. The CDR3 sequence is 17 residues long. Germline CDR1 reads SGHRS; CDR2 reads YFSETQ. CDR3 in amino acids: CASSSGDRGPSTDTQYF. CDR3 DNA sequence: TGCGCCAGCAGCTCCGGGGACAGGGGTCCTAGCACAGATACGCAGTATTTT.

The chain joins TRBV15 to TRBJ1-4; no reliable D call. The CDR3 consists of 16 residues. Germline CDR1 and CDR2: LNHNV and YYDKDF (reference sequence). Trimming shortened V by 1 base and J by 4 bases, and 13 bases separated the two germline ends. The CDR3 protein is CATSRAPSGSNEKLFF. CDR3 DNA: TGTGCCACCAGCAGAGCCCCCTCGGGAAGTAATGAAAAACTGTTTTTT.

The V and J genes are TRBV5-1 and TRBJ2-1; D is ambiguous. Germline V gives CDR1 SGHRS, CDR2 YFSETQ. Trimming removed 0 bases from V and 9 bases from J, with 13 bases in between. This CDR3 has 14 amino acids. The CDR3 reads CASSLGRVDVEQFF. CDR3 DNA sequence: TGCGCCAGCAGCTTGGGCCGGGTTGATGTTGAGCAGTTCTTC.

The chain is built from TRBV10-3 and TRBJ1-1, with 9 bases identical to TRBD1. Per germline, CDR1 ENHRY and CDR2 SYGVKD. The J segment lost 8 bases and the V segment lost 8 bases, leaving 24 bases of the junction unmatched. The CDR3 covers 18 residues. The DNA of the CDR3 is TGTGCCATCTTTCGGACAGGGGAAATAAAGGAAGGATACAGGGAAGCTTTCTTT. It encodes CAIFRTGEIKEGYREAFF.

CDR3 bases: TGTGCCAGCAGTTCCTTGGGGACAGGCTATTACAATCAGCCCCAGCATTTT. Its translation is CASSSLGTGYYNQPQHF. The chain employs TRBV27 and TRBJ1-5, with TRBD1 matching 8 bases. CDR1 and CDR2 from the germline V gene are MNHEY and SMNVEV (reference sequence). J gave up 3 bases and V 4 bases, and 11 bases lay outside the gene matches. This CDR3 has 17 residues.

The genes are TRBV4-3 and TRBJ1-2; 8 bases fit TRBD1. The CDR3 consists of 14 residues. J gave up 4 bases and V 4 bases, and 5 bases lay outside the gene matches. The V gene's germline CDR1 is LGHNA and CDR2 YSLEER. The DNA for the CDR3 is TGCGCCAGCAGCCCACGACAGGGGAGCTATGGCTACACCTTC. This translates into CASSPRQGSYGYTF.

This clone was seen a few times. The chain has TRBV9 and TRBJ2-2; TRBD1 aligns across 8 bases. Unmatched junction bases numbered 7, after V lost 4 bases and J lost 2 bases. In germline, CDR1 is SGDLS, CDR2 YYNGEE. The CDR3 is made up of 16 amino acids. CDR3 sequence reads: CASSMRQGLNTGELFF. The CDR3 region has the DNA TGTGCCAGCAGCATGAGACAGGGGTTAAACACCGGGGAGCTGTTTTTT.

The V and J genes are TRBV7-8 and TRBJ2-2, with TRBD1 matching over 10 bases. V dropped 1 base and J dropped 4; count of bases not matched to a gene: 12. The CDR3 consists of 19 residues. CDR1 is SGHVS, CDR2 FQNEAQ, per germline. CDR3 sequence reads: CASSLVHRGQGTPTGELFF. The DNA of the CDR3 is TGTGCCAGCAGCTTAGTTCATCGGGGACAGGGGACTCCCACCGGGGAGCTGTTTTTT.

The CDR3 bases are TGTGCCAGCTCACACCGGGCGGGGGTTTACATGAACACTGAAGCTTTCTTT. Translated: CASSHRAGVYMNTEAFF. The rearrangement uses TRBV19 and TRBJ1-1, with D possibly TRBD1 on 5 matching bases. This CDR3 is built from 17 residues. V lost 9 bases to trimming and J lost 0 bases, with 23 bases between them. CDR1 LNHDA and CDR2 SQIVND come from the germline V gene (reference sequence).

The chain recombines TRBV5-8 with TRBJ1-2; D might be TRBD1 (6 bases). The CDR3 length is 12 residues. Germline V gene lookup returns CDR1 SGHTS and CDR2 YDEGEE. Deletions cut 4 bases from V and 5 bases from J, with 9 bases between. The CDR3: CASSLGGYGYTF. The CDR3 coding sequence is TGTGCCAGCAGCCTAGGGGGATATGGCTACACCTTC.

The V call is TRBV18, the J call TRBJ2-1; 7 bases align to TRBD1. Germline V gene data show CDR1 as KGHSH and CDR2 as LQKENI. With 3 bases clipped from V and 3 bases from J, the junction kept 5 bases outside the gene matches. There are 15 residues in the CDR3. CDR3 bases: TGTGCCAGCTCACCGGGGGACAGATTCTACAATGAGCAGTTCTTC. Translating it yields CASSPGDRFYNEQFF.

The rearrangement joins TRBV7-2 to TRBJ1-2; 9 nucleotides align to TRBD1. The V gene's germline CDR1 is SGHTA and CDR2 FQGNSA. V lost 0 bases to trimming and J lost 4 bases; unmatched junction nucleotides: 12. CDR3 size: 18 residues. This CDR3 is CASSLAVYRGRPPYGYTF. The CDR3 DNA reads TGTGCCAGCAGCTTAGCGGTCTACAGGGGGCGCCCCCCCTATGGCTACACCTTC.

In nucleotides, the CDR3 is TGTGCCTGGAGTCGGCAGGGGACGTTTCGCAATTCACCCCTCCACTTT. Its translation is CAWSRQGTFRNSPLHF. The V and J genes are TRBV30 and TRBJ1-6, with a possible D match to TRBD1 (6 bases). Germline loops: CDR1 GTSNPN, CDR2 SVGIG (reference sequence). Trimming pared 2 bases from V and 7 bases from J, leaving 18 bases between. There are 16 residues in the CDR3.

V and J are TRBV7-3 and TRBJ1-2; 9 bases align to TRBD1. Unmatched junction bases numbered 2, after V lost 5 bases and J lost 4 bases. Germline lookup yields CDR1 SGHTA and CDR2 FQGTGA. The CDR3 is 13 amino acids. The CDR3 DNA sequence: TGTGCCAGCAGCGTGGGACAGGGCTATGGCTACACCTTC. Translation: CASSVGQGYGYTF.

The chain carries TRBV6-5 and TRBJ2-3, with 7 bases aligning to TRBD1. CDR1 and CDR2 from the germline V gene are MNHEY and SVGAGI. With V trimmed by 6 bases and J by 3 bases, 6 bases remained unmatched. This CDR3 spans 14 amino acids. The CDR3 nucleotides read TGTGCCAGCAGACCAACAGGGGTGACAGATACGCAGTATTTT. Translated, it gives CASRPTGVTDTQYF.

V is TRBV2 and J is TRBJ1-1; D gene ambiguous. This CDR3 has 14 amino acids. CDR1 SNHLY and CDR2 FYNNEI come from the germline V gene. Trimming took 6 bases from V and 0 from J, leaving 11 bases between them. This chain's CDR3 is CASRMTRMNTEAFF. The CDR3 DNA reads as TGTGCCAGCAGAATGACACGGATGAACACTGAAGCTTTCTTT.

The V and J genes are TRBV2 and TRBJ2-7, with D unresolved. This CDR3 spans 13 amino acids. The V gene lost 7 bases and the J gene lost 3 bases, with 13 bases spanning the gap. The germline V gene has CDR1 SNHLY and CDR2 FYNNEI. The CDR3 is CASKWVSDYEQYF. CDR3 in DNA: TGTGCCAGCAAGTGGGTCAGCGACTACGAGCAGTACTTC.

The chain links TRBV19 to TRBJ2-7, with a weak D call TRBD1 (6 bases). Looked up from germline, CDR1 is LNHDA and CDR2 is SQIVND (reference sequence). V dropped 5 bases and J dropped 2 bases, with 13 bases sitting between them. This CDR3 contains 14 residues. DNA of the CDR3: TGTGCCAGTAGTTGGACAGTAACAACCTACGAGCAGTACTTC. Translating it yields CASSWTVTTYEQYF.

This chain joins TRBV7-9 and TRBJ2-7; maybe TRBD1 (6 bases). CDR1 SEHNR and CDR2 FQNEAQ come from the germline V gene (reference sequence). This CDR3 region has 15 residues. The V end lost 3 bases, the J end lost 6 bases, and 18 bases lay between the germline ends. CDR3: CASSFPTAGASEQYF. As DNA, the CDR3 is TGTGCCAGCAGCTTCCCCACGGCAGGGGCGTCCGAGCAGTACTTC.

This CDR3 is CAISDGLLEYNYGYTF. The CDR3, as DNA: TGTGCCATCAGTGATGGGTTGTTGGAGTATAACTATGGCTACACCTTC. V and J are TRBV10-3 and TRBJ1-2; D is uncertain. V lost 3 bases, J lost 1 base, and 15 bases lay in between. The CDR3 runs to 16 residues. Looked up from germline, CDR1 is ENHRY and CDR2 is SYGVKD.

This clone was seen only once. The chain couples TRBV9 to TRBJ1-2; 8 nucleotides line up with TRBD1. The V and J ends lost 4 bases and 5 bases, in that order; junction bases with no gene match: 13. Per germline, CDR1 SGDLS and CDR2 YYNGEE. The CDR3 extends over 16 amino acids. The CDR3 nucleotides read TGTGCCAGCAGCACCCAATCCACCGGGACAGGATATGGCTACACCTTC. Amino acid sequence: CASSTQSTGTGYGYTF.

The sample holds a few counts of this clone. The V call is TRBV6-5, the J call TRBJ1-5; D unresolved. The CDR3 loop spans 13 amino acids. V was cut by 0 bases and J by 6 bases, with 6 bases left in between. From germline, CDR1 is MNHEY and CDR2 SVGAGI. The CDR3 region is CASSYSEAQPQHF. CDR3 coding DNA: TGTGCCAGCAGTTACTCGGAGGCTCAGCCCCAGCATTTT.